A single sample is the source of the 15 T cell receptor beta chains below, sequenced in a study of blood T cell repertoires in COVID-19. Method: immunoSEQ multiplex PCR; TCRdb's copy keeps in-frame clones and lacks some. Seen here are a few hundred thousand clones, about 90% observed once, and the top ten hold around 5.8%. Material for sequencing was peripheral blood. Receptors originate from a woman between 50 and 59 years old with COVID-19, enrolled during active disease.

The chain carries TRBV29-1 and TRBJ2-1, with 8 bases fitting TRBD2. The V segment lost 5 bases and the J segment 0 bases; nucleotides outside the gene matches: 6. CDR1 and CDR2 (germline): SQVTM, ANQGSEA. The CDR3 has 15 residues. This CDR3 reads CSVLSGTSSYNEQFF. CDR3 bases: TGCAGCGTTCTTTCCGGGACTAGCTCCTACAATGAGCAGTTCTTC.

V is TRBV3-1 (or the pseudogene TRBV3-2) and J is TRBJ2-7, with 7 bases fitting TRBD2. CDR3 length: 17 amino acids. Germline CDR1 is LGHDT and CDR2 is YNNKEL (reference sequence). Losses at the gene ends were 6 bases for V and 0 bases for J; bases not matched to a gene: 14. CDR3 sequence: CASSIDKYGRLSYEQYF. CDR3 DNA sequence: TGTGCCAGCAGTATAGACAAGTACGGGAGGCTCTCCTACGAGCAGTACTTC.

The chain has TRBV27 and TRBJ2-7; D is perhaps TRBD2 (5 bases). Germline CDR1 is MNHEY and CDR2 is SMNVEV (reference sequence). V was trimmed by 3 bases and J by 1 base, leaving 13 bases between them. The CDR3 covers 15 residues. The CDR3 sequence: CASSFASGPSYEQYF. DNA for the CDR3: TGTGCCAGCAGTTTCGCAAGCGGCCCTTCCTACGAGCAGTACTTC.

The chain links TRBV18 to TRBJ1-1; a possible D gene is TRBD1 (6 bases). Trimming cost V 5 bases and J 1 base, with 14 bases left between them. Germline V gives CDR1 KGHSH, CDR2 LQKENI. This CDR3 is built from 15 residues. This CDR3 reads CASSLSGVQNTEAFF. CDR3 bases: TGTGCCAGCTCATTGTCAGGGGTACAGAACACTGAAGCTTTCTTT. The variable domain in full, completed from reference TRBV18 and TRBJ1-1, reads NAGVMQNPRHLVRRRGQEARLRCSPMKGHSHVYWYRQLPEEGLKFMVYLQKENIIDESGMPKERFSAEFPKEGPSILRIQQVVRGDSAAYFCASSLSGVQNTEAFFGQGTRLTVV.

The chain has TRBV5-8 and TRBJ1-5, with 7 bases fitting TRBD1. This CDR3 spans 15 amino acids. Germline V gene lookup returns CDR1 SGHTS and CDR2 YDEGEE. Trimming removed 2 bases from V and 4 bases from J; junction bases left unmatched: 6. CDR3 protein: CASSFRDSLNQPQHF. For the CDR3, the DNA is TGTGCCAGCAGCTTCCGGGACAGTTTAAATCAGCCCCAGCATTTT.

V and J are TRBV7-2 and TRBJ1-3; no firm D call. From germline, CDR1 is SGHTA and CDR2 FQGNSA. Trimming left V 5 bases short and J 0 bases short, with 8 bases between. The CDR3 length is 14 residues. The CDR3 reads CASSADNSGNTIYF. The CDR3 DNA follows: TGTGCCAGCAGCGCAGACAACTCTGGAAACACCATATATTTT.

The V gene is TRBV5-1, the J gene TRBJ1-4; D is perhaps TRBD1 (6 bases). CDR3 length equals 17 residues. The ends were cut back, 3 bases at V and 4 bases at J, with 19 bases in the middle. Germline V gene lookup returns CDR1 SGHRS and CDR2 YFSETQ. This chain's CDR3 is CASSSRTENLNNEKLFF. CDR3 bases: TGCGCCAGCAGCTCACGGACAGAAAATCTAAATAATGAAAAACTGTTTTTT.

This clone was counted between two and nine times. The J gene is TRBJ1-6, the V gene TRBV5-1; D remains unclear. With 5 bases removed from V and 8 bases from J, the gap between germline ends came to 17 bases. The germline V gene has CDR1 SGHRS and CDR2 YFSETQ. The CDR3 totals 15 residues. CDR3 residues: CASRPAGIQHSPLHF. In DNA, the CDR3 is TGCGCCAGCAGACCCGCCGGGATACAACATTCACCCCTCCACTTT.

This rearrangement joins TRBV18 to TRBJ2-1, with D possibly TRBD2 on 5 matching bases. In germline, CDR1 is KGHSH, CDR2 LQKENI. The CDR3 is 15 amino acids. With 3 bases removed from V and 8 bases from J, the gap between germline ends came to 17 bases. The CDR3 region has the DNA TGTGCCAGCTCACCTACAGCGACTCTGAGGGATGAGCAGTTCTTC. Translated, it gives CASSPTATLRDEQFF.

This chain uses TRBV4-3 with TRBJ1-1; D possibly corresponds to TRBD1 (5 bases). V was cut by 0 bases and J by 3 bases, with 14 bases left in between. The CDR3 length is 16 residues. CDR1 LGHNA and CDR2 YSLEER come from the germline V gene. CDR3 DNA: TGCGCCAGCAGCCAAGATCGGGGGATAAGACACACTGAAGCTTTCTTT. Encoded protein: CASSQDRGIRHTEAFF.

The chain is built from TRBV20-1 and TRBJ2-2; 9 bases line up with TRBD1. The CDR3 loop spans 15 amino acids. Germline lookup yields CDR1 DFQATT and CDR2 SNEGSKA (reference sequence). The ends lost 3 bases at V and 0 bases at J; junction bases unmatched: 2. The CDR3 is CSASRQGANTGELFF. Written as DNA, the CDR3 is TGCAGTGCTAGTCGACAGGGGGCGAACACCGGGGAGCTGTTTTTT.

The chain couples TRBV7-9 to TRBJ2-5, with 13 nucleotides matching TRBD2. CDR1 and CDR2 (germline): SEHNR, FQNEAQ (reference sequence). The J segment lost 5 bases and the V segment lost 0 bases, leaving 12 bases of the junction unmatched. The CDR3 length is 19 residues. The DNA of the CDR3 is TGTGCCAGCAGCTTAGCTCGGACTAGCGGGAGAAGTTTGGGGGAGACCCAGTACTTC. Translated: CASSLARTSGRSLGETQYF.

The J gene is TRBJ2-5, the V gene TRBV4-1; 10 bases are shared with TRBD2. The germline V gene encodes CDR1 MGHRA and CDR2 YSYEKL. J was trimmed by 5 bases and V by 1 base; bases with no gene match: 10. This CDR3 has 17 residues. CDR3: CASSQGWLAGVRETQYF. In DNA, the CDR3 is TGCGCCAGCAGCCAAGGGTGGCTAGCGGGAGTTCGTGAGACCCAGTACTTC.

The CDR3 nucleotides are TGTGCCAGCAGCCAAGATGCCCTAAATACTGGGGCCAACGTCCTGACTTTC. This sequence encodes CASSQDALNTGANVLTF. V and J are TRBV14 and TRBJ2-6; D is unresolved. This CDR3 has 17 amino acids. Germline values: CDR1 SGHDN, CDR2 FVKESK. Trimming left V 0 bases short and J 2 bases short, with 11 bases between.

The chain employs TRBV29-1 and TRBJ1-2; TRBD1 aligns across 9 bases. Germline V gene data show CDR1 as SQVTM and CDR2 as ANQGSEA. This CDR3 region has 15 residues. Losses at the gene ends were 0 bases for V and 7 bases for J; bases not matched to a gene: 9. CDR3 amino acids: CSVEEGQGVVRGYTF. The CDR3 DNA reads as TGCAGCGTTGAAGAGGGACAGGGAGTTGTCCGTGGCTACACCTTC.